One sample yielded the 20 T cell receptor beta chains listed below, sequenced in a study of blood T cells in healthy people across ages. Sample-barcoded 5' priming and a J-beta primer mix drove a second PCR of 7 to 11 cycles. One entry per CDR3 protein, called by TCRdb with MiXCR from the 5' RACE reads. The table has 1.5 million to 2 million distinct CDR3 sequences, 28% seen once; the top ten hold about 8%. The sample taken for sequencing was blood. The source is a woman between 25 and 40 years old in good health.

The V call is TRBV12-5, the J call TRBJ2-2; D may be TRBD1 (6 bases). Germline lookup yields CDR1 LGHNT and CDR2 FRNRAP. The CDR3 sequence is 15 residues long. Trimming took 3 bases from V and 7 from J, leaving 15 bases between them. The CDR3 reads CASGFLRGEGGELFF. The CDR3 DNA follows: TGTGCTAGTGGTTTTCTCAGGGGCGAGGGCGGGGAGCTGTTTTTT. Looking up the rest from reference TRBV12-5 and TRBJ2-2 gives the full variable domain: DARVTQTPRHKVTEMGQEVTMRCQPILGHNTVFWYRQTMMQGLELLAYFRNRAPLDDSGMPKDRFSAEMPDATLATLKIQPSEPRDSAVYFCASGFLRGEGGELFFGEGSRLTVL.

This clonotype was seen at least ten times. The chain links TRBV29-1 to TRBJ2-7; 13 nucleotides agree with TRBD2. The CDR3 length is 16 residues. The junction had 10 bases not matched to a gene; V was cut back by 6 bases and J by 2 bases. Germline assignment: CDR1 SQVTM and CDR2 ANQGSEA. This chain's CDR3 is CSVRYPGTSGTYEQYF. DNA for the CDR3: TGCAGCGTCCGATACCCCGGGACTAGCGGGACCTACGAGCAGTACTTC.

This clonotype was observed many times. The chain uses TRBV29-1 and TRBJ2-7; D tentatively reads TRBD1 or TRBD2 (5 bases each). The CDR3 totals 14 residues. Germline-derived CDR1 and CDR2 are SQVTM and ANQGSEA. V was clipped by 6 bases and J by 0 bases, with 15 bases between them. This CDR3 is CSVSGAVTSYEQYF. Written as DNA, the CDR3 is TGCAGCGTATCCGGGGCAGTAACCTCCTACGAGCAGTACTTC.

This sequence joins TRBV6-2 or TRBV6-3 and TRBJ1-6, with D perhaps TRBD1 (5 bases). This CDR3 has 14 amino acids. Germline values: CDR1 MNHEY, CDR2 SVGEGT. V dropped 6 bases and J dropped 5 bases, with 11 bases sitting between them. CDR3: CASRTGTDNSPLHF. CDR3 coding DNA: TGTGCCAGCAGGACCGGGACGGATAATTCACCCCTCCACTTT.

In the case of this clonotype: This may come from a read error, since a much larger clone is one base off. The chain combines TRBV29-1 with TRBJ2-1, with TRBD1 matching over 7 bases. The assigned J gene may be wrong: the sequence end matches TRBJ2-7 better. Germline V gene lookup returns CDR1 SQVTM and CDR2 ANQGSEA. The CDR3 has 14 amino acids. The CDR3 loop reads CSVPKWGTEDEQYF. CDR3 in DNA: TGCAGCGTCCCTAAATGGGGGACAGAGGATGAGCAGTACTTC.

A note on this clonotype: A read error may account for a junction end that differs from germline. The chain employs TRBV5-1 and TRBJ2-7; 7 bases fit TRBD2. Germline V gene sequence: CDR1 SGHRS, CDR2 YFSETQ. The CDR3 totals 14 residues. Written as DNA, the CDR3 is TGCGCCAGCAGCCCTAGCGGATACACCTACGAGCAGCACTTC. It yields the protein CASSPSGYTYEQHF.

For this clonotype: Possible read error: a much larger clone is one base away. The chain recombines TRBV29-1 with TRBJ2-5; D may be TRBD2 (6 bases). Per the germline V gene, CDR1 is SQVTM and CDR2 is ANQGSEA. This CDR3 spans 15 amino acids. CDR3: CGVAHGSWVRETQYF. The CDR3 DNA is TGCGGCGTTGCCCACGGGAGCTGGGTTAGGGAGACCCAGTACTTC.

This clonotype was seen only a few times. CDR3 protein: CSARDNDLRTPSYEQYF. The CDR3 bases are TGCAGTGCTAGAGATAACGATCTACGGACACCTTCCTACGAGCAGTACTTC. This chain connects TRBV20-1 to TRBJ2-7; possible D gene TRBD1, 5 bases. The CDR3 has 17 amino acids. With 0 bases removed from V and 1 base from J, the gap between germline ends came to 19 bases. From germline, CDR1 is DFQATT and CDR2 SNEGSKA (reference sequence).

This clonotype turned up a few times. The chain joins TRBV6-2 or TRBV6-3 to TRBJ1-1; D uncertain. The V gene's germline CDR1 is MNHEY and CDR2 SVGEGT. The CDR3 is 14 amino acids. The V end was cut by 3 bases, the J end by 1 base, with 9 bases between. DNA for the CDR3: TGTGCCAGCAGTTATGGCAGGTCGAACACTGAAGCTTTCTTT. Its protein is CASSYGRSNTEAFF.

This clonotype was counted at least ten times. The V and J genes are TRBV7-2 and TRBJ2-1; TRBD2 aligns across 9 bases. V shed 5 bases and J 15 bases; nucleotides not matched to a gene: 29. From germline, CDR1 is SGHTA and CDR2 FQGNSA. The CDR3 spans 19 residues. CDR3 DNA: TGTGCCAGCAGCCTGTCTAGCGGGGAAAACAATGAGTGGCGGCAAGGGGGGTTCTTC. Translating it yields CASSLSSGENNEWRQGGFF.

In this sample, this clonotype turned up many times. The chain is built from TRBV10-3 and TRBJ2-7, with 14 bases identical to TRBD2. This CDR3 contains 15 residues. Germline CDR1 reads ENHRY; CDR2 reads SYGVKD. Trimming removed 6 bases from V and 4 bases from J; junction bases left unmatched: 5. The DNA for the CDR3 is TGTGCCATCAGATCCGGGACTAGCGGGAGTTACGAGCAGTACTTC. Translation gives CAIRSGTSGSYEQYF.

This clonotype was picked up a small number of times. The rearrangement links TRBV9 to TRBJ1-1; TRBD1 matches 10 bases. Per germline, CDR1 SGDLS and CDR2 YYNGEE. CDR3 length: 15 amino acids. V trimming: 3 bases; J trimming: 4 bases; junction bases outside the gene matches: 6. The CDR3 nucleotides are TGTGCCAGCAGCGCCACCTGGGACAGGGGCACTGAAGCTTTCTTT. As protein: CASSATWDRGTEAFF.

The chain joins TRBV20-1 to TRBJ2-3; 7 bases are shared with TRBD2. In germline, CDR1 is DFQATT, CDR2 SNEGSKA (reference sequence). CDR3 size: 16 residues. V trimming: 2 bases; J trimming: 1 base; junction bases outside the gene matches: 9. This chain's CDR3 is CSARIKRDEGTDTQYF. CDR3 DNA sequence: TGCAGTGCTAGAATAAAGCGGGATGAAGGCACAGATACGCAGTATTTT.

Notes on this clonotype: A read error may explain this, as a much larger clone is one base away. This chain joins TRBV2 and TRBJ1-6; the D is unclear. Germline V gives CDR1 SNHLY, CDR2 FYNNEI. The CDR3 contains 14 residues. The CDR3 DNA reads TGTGCCAACAGTGTCACAAAGAGGGATTCACCCCTCCACTTT. This sequence encodes CANSVTKRDSPLHF.

The chain recombines TRBV27 with TRBJ2-7; no clear D gene. CDR3 length equals 14 residues. The ends were cut back, 3 bases at V and 2 bases at J, with 11 bases in the middle. Germline V CDR1 and CDR2: MNHEY, SMNVEV (reference sequence). CDR3 sequence (DNA): TGTGCCAGCAGTTTGAGCTCCCGTGCCTACGAGCAGTACTTC. This sequence encodes CASSLSSRAYEQYF.

This chain connects TRBV24-1 to TRBJ2-7; 9 bases map to TRBD1. Germline trimming cut 4 bases from V and 5 bases from J; bases unmatched to any gene: 8. The CDR3 loop spans 15 amino acids. CDR1 and CDR2 (germline): KGHDR, SFDVKD. The CDR3 region has the DNA TGTGCCACCAGTGACACCGGGACAGGGTTCGACGAGCAGTACTTC. Amino acids: CATSDTGTGFDEQYF.

In this sample, this clonotype turned up a few times. The chain couples TRBV12-3 or TRBV12-4 to TRBJ1-6; D call uncertain. V lost 5 bases and J 11 bases, leaving 10 bases between the germline ends. The CDR3 is made up of 12 amino acids. CDR3 nucleotide sequence: TGTGCCAGCAGTACGGCGTTCACACCCCTCCACTTT. Encoded protein: CASSTAFTPLHF.

This clonotype was found a few times. J is TRBJ2-1 and V is TRBV5-1, with TRBD2 identical over 8 bases. V lost 7 bases and J lost 10; bases outside the gene matches: 19. The germline CDR1 and CDR2 sequences are SGHRS and YFSETQ. The CDR3 runs 16 residues. The CDR3 sequence is CASGPGVVGGAREQFF. DNA of the CDR3: TGCGCCAGCGGCCCCGGGGTGGTCGGGGGGGCTCGGGAGCAGTTCTTC.

The table lists this clonotype with many counts. V and J are TRBV20-1 and TRBJ2-5, with 15 bases identical to TRBD2. There are 18 residues in the CDR3. Germline lookup yields CDR1 DFQATT and CDR2 SNEGSKA (reference sequence). Unmatched junction bases numbered 12, after V lost 3 bases and J lost 4 bases. As DNA, the CDR3 is TGCAGTGCTAGGGGACTAGCGGGAGGAGGAGGTTTTGCAGAGACCCAGTACTTC. It specifies CSARGLAGGGGFAETQYF.

This clonotype showed up many times. The chain is built from TRBV7-2 and TRBJ2-7; perhaps D is TRBD1 or TRBD2 (6 bases each). Germline-derived CDR1 and CDR2 are SGHTA and FQGNSA. V lost 3 bases and J 7 bases, leaving 13 bases between the germline ends. The length of the CDR3 is 13 residues. The CDR3 here is CASSFSGAREQYF. CDR3 DNA sequence: TGTGCCAGCAGCTTCTCGGGGGCGAGGGAGCAGTACTTC. The whole variable domain, remainder taken from reference TRBV7-2 and TRBJ2-7, is GAGVSQSPSNKVTEKGKDVELRCDPISGHTALYWYRQSLGQGLEFLIYFQGNSAPDKSGLPSDRFSAERTGGSVSTLTIQRTQQEDSAVYLCASSFSGAREQYFGPGTRLTVT.